The 15 T cell receptor beta chains given below trace back to one sample, sequenced in a study of blood T cell repertoires in COVID-19 (dated by TCRdb to about 2020). The library relied on the immunoSEQ multiplex PCR assay. TCRdb's version of the immuneACCESS table is confined to in-frame rearrangements and falls short of the full clone set. An unresolved V gene accounts for under half of the shortfall where checked; the remainder is of unknown origin. This sample holds about 310,000 clones; 85% were observed only once. Under 2% of the sample is in the top ten clones. The sequenced sample was PBMCs or T cells enriched from blood (not recorded which). These receptors were obtained from a woman aged 25 to 39 who had been exposed to COVID-19.

The rearrangement joins TRBV6-5 to TRBJ2-7, with 7 positions matching TRBD2. Germline V gene data show CDR1 as MNHEY and CDR2 as SVGAGI. J was trimmed by 1 base and V by 4 bases; bases with no gene match: 10. This CDR3 has 16 amino acids. The CDR3 is CASSSTVAGDSYEQYF. Written as DNA, the CDR3 is TGTGCCAGCAGTTCCACTGTGGCGGGGGATTCCTACGAGCAGTACTTC.

V usage is TRBV7-2 and J usage is TRBJ2-7; TRBD1 aligns across 8 bases. V gave up 3 bases and J gave up 3 bases; unmatched junction bases: 7. The CDR3 length is 15 residues. From germline, CDR1 is SGHTA and CDR2 FQGNSA. CDR3 region: CASSFSTGEDYEQYF. CDR3 nucleotide sequence: TGTGCCAGCAGCTTCTCGACAGGGGAGGACTACGAGCAGTACTTC. The full variable domain, completed using reference TRBV7-2 and TRBJ2-7, is GAGVSQSPSNKVTEKGKDVELRCDPISGHTALYWYRQSLGQGLEFLIYFQGNSAPDKSGLPSDRFSAERTGGSVSTLTIQRTQQEDSAVYLCASSFSTGEDYEQYFGPGTRLTVT.

This chain connects TRBV18 to TRBJ2-7; D is ambiguous. From germline, CDR1 is KGHSH and CDR2 LQKENI. The CDR3 is 15 amino acids. The V gene lost 2 bases and the J gene lost 2 bases, with 13 bases spanning the gap. CDR3 protein: CASSPTRLEPYEQYF. CDR3 nucleotides: TGTGCCAGCTCACCAACGAGACTGGAGCCCTACGAGCAGTACTTC.

The V call is TRBV30, the J call TRBJ1-5, with D perhaps TRBD1 (6 bases). Trimming took 5 bases from V and 4 from J, leaving 12 bases between them. Germline V CDR1 and CDR2: GTSNPN, SVGIG (reference sequence). This CDR3 is 13 amino acids long. In DNA form, the CDR3 reads TGTGCCTGGGATAAGGGGGTAAATCAGCCCCAGCATTTT. Translation: CAWDKGVNQPQHF.

There are a few counts of this clone. The chain recombines TRBV7-9 with TRBJ1-3; TRBD1 matches at 10 bases. Trimming cost V 0 bases and J 2 bases; bases outside gene matches: 1. Germline CDR1 reads SEHNR; CDR2 reads FQNEAQ (reference sequence). CDR3 length: 16 amino acids. Written as DNA, the CDR3 is TGTGCCAGCAGCTTAGCCGGGACAGGGGCTGGAAACACCATATATTTT. Translated: CASSLAGTGAGNTIYF. Full variable domain (missing parts from reference TRBV7-9 and TRBJ1-3): DTGVSQNPRHKITKRGQNVTFRCDPISEHNRLYWYRQTLGQGPEFLTYFQNEAQLEKSRLLSDRFSAERPKGSFSTLEIQRTEQGDSAMYLCASSLAGTGAGNTIYFGEGSWLTVV.

The V gene is TRBV5-4, the J gene TRBJ2-7, with 12 bases fitting TRBD1. Per the germline V gene, CDR1 is SGHNT and CDR2 is YYREEE (reference sequence). This CDR3 spans 14 amino acids. Unmatched junction bases numbered 6, after V lost 4 bases and J lost 7 bases. CDR3 protein: CASSQGQGAREQYF. The DNA of the CDR3 is TGTGCCAGCAGCCAGGGACAGGGGGCGAGGGAGCAGTACTTC.

This rearrangement joins TRBV18 to TRBJ1-5, with D possibly being TRBD1 (6 bases). The V gene's germline CDR1 is KGHSH and CDR2 LQKENI. CDR3 length: 14 residues. The V end lost 4 bases, the J end lost 7 bases, and 14 bases lay between the germline ends. The CDR3 reads CASSQDSIGQPQHF. DNA of the CDR3: TGTGCCAGCTCACAGGACAGTATAGGACAGCCCCAGCATTTT.

The gene calls are TRBV5-1 and TRBJ2-7, with 7 bases identical to TRBD1. The length of the CDR3 is 15 residues. Trimming removed 3 bases from V and 0 bases from J; junction bases left unmatched: 6. In germline, CDR1 is SGHRS, CDR2 YFSETQ. In DNA form, the CDR3 reads TGCGCCAGCAGCTCCTCAGGGGGAACCTCCTACGAGCAGTACTTC. Protein: CASSSSGGTSYEQYF.

This chain links TRBV11-2 with TRBJ2-7; 9 bases fit TRBD2. V shed 5 bases, J shed 3 bases, and the junction held 8 bases outside the gene matches. The CDR3 contains 15 residues. Germline CDR1 is SGHAT and CDR2 is FQNNGV. The DNA for the CDR3 is TGTGCCAGCAGCCCTGCTAGCGGGACCCTCTACGAGCAGTACTTC. As protein: CASSPASGTLYEQYF.

This chain uses TRBV7-9 with TRBJ1-1; D not certain. Deletions cut 1 base from V and 1 base from J, with 7 bases between. The CDR3 spans 14 residues. The germline CDR1 and CDR2 sequences are SEHNR and FQNEAQ (reference sequence). CDR3 residues: CASSLVRENTEAFF. DNA of the CDR3: TGTGCCAGCAGCTTAGTTCGGGAGAACACTGAAGCTTTCTTT.

CDR3 loop: CASYKRDRVGNEQFF. CDR3 DNA sequence: TGTGCCAGCTACAAACGGGACAGGGTGGGTAATGAGCAGTTCTTC. This chain joins TRBV18 and TRBJ2-1, with 9 bases aligning to TRBD1. CDR3 length equals 15 residues. V lost 7 bases to trimming and J lost 7 bases; unmatched junction nucleotides: 11. The germline CDR1 and CDR2 sequences are KGHSH and LQKENI.

This clone was detected only once. V usage is TRBV2 and J usage is TRBJ1-5; a possible D gene is TRBD1 (5 bases). The CDR3 runs 13 residues. Germline lookup yields CDR1 SNHLY and CDR2 FYNNEI. V lost 6 bases, J lost 3 bases, and 9 bases lay in between. In DNA form, the CDR3 reads TGTGCCAGCAGCCCGGACACCAATCAGCCCCAGCATTTT. Translating it yields CASSPDTNQPQHF.

V and J are TRBV7-6 and TRBJ2-1, with 11 bases that match TRBD2. The CDR3 extends over 15 amino acids. Germline CDR1 is SGHVS and CDR2 is FNYEAQ. Trimming cost V 6 bases and J 6 bases; bases outside gene matches: 7. The CDR3 loop reads CASSYRGTSGNEQFF. In DNA, the CDR3 is TGTGCCAGCAGTTACCGTGGGACTAGCGGCAATGAGCAGTTCTTC. Full variable domain (rest looked up from reference TRBV7-6 and TRBJ2-1): GAGVSQSPRYKVTKRGQDVALRCDPISGHVSLYWYRQALGQGPEFLTYFNYEAQQDKSGLPNDRFSAERPEGSISTLTIQRTEQRDSAMYRCASSYRGTSGNEQFFGPGTRLTVL.

The J gene is TRBJ2-7, the V gene TRBV27; D not resolved. The CDR3 totals 14 residues. CDR1 and CDR2 (germline): MNHEY, SMNVEV (reference sequence). Trimming stripped 6 bases from V and 5 bases from J, with 17 bases between. The CDR3 DNA reads TGTGCCAGCAGCCGTACCGGTGTCGGTAACGAGCAGTACTTC. Translated, it gives CASSRTGVGNEQYF.

The table lists this clone with a count of one. The chain uses TRBV19 and TRBJ2-7, with TRBD1 matching over 7 bases. Germline CDR1 LNHDA, CDR2 SQIVND (reference sequence). This CDR3 is 13 amino acids long. The V segment lost 7 bases and the J segment 3 bases; nucleotides outside the gene matches: 6. CDR3 loop: CASKLGQNYEQYF. The CDR3 nucleotides read TGTGCCAGTAAATTGGGACAGAACTACGAGCAGTACTTC.